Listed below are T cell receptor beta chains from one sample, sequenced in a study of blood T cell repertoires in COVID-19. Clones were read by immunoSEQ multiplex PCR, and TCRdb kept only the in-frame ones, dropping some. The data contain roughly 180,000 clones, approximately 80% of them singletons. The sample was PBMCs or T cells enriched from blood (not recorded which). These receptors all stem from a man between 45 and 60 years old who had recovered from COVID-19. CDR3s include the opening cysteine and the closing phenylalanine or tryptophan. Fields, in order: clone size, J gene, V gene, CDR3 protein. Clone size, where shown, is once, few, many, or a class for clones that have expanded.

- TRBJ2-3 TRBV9 CASSFQGTDTQYF
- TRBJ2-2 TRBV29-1 CSARTGRGGELFF
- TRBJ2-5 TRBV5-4 CASSLGTGIWETQYF
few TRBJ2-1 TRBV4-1 CASSQVSSPQFF
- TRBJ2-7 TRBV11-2 CASSGLADDSYEQYF
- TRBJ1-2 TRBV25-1 CASSYSGTGRINGYTF
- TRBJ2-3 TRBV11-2 CASSLAGETQYF
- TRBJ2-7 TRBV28 CASRLAGASYEQYF
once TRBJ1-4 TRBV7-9 CASSPHLTGGTEKLFF
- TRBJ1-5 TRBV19 CASSTGAGQPQHF
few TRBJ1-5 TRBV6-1 CASSDIDQPQHF
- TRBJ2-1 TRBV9 CASSVGLAGPPVDEQFF
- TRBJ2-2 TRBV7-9 CASSFLSQGTGELFF
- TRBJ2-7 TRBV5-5 CASSGLAGWNEQYF
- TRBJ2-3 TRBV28 CASITDGGSETQYF
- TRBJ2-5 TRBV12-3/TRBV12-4 CASSLRLQETQYF
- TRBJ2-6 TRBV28 CASSLSGRHGANVLTF
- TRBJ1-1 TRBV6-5 CASREGVWTEAFF
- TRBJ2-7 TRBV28 CASSFYYEQYF
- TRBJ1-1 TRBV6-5 CASSWTGMNTEAFF
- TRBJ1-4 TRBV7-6 CASSSLQGFGEKLFF
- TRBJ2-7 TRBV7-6 CASSLAGTGSVSYEQYF
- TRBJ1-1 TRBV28 CASSSPGRTGNTEAFF
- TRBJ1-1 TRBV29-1 CSVGDRGEAFF
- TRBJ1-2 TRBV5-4 CASSSKDRGNYGYTF
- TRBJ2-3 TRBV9 CASRAAGNADTQYF
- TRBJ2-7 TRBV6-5 CASPPDGGSYEQYF
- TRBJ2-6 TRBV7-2 CASSRTGAGANVLTF
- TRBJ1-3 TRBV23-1 CASSQMDRAGNTIYF
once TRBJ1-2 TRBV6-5 CASRAGTGGIYGYTF
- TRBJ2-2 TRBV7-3 CASSPLPGQASVITGELFF
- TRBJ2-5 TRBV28 CASFPGTSQETQYF
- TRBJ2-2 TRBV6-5 CASSRGTSDTGELFF
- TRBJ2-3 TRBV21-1 CASSKHPPGGGRTDTQYF
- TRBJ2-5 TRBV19 CASRLAVQETQYF
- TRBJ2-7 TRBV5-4 CASSSRVPHEQYF
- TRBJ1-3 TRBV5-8 CASSLSVGARGNTIYF
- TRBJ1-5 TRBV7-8 CASSSDSSNQPQHF
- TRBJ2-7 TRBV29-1 CSVRNPRGYEQYF
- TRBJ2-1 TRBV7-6 CASSPSAGLGNEQFF
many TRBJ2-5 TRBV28 CASSGLAGFQETQYF
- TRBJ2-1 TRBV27 CASRGLAGYYNEQFF
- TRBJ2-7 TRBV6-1 CASSDQGAREQYF
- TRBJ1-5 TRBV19 CATDDGTGGLVFSQPQHF
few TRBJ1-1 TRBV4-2 CASSLSGAEAFF
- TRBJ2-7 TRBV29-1 CSVQSLRSYEQYF
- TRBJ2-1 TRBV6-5 CASSPSGISKNEQFF
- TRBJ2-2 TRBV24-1 CATSDPRWGGTGELFF
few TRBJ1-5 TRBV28 CASSLTTGGLEPQHF
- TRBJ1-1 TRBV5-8 CASSQGQGDLGGFF
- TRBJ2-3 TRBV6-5 CASSYSTAGGKDTQYF
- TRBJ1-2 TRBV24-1 CATSDPPRNYGYTF
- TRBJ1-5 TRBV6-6 CASSRARDSINQPQHF
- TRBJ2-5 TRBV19 CASSPGTGSNQETQYF
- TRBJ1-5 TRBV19 CASSPRGGTGDQPQHF
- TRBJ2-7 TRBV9 CASSVAAGGRDEQYF
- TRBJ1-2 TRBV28 CASSLQGTYAQYGYTF